This T cell receptor (beta chain) was profiled in a study of blood T cell repertoires in COVID-19. The V gene lost 2 bases and the J gene lost 4 bases, with 8 bases spanning the gap. The CDR3 spans 13 residues. Germline V gene lookup returns CDR1 LNHDA and CDR2 SQIVND (reference sequence). TCRdb's copy holds only in-frame clones and misses some; the assay was immunoSEQ multiplex PCR. Among under 200,000 clones listed, 70% to 85% were seen once. The V gene is TRBV19, the J gene TRBJ2-5; D is perhaps TRBD2 (6 bases). The sequenced sample was PBMCs or T cells enriched from blood (not recorded which). The sequence derives from a woman between 65 and 79 years old in a cohort exposed to, infected with or recovered from COVID-19 (not recorded which). CDR3 in amino acids: CASSIRRGETQYF. The CDR3 DNA is TGTGCCAGTAGTATACGGCGGGGAGAGACCCAGTACTTC.